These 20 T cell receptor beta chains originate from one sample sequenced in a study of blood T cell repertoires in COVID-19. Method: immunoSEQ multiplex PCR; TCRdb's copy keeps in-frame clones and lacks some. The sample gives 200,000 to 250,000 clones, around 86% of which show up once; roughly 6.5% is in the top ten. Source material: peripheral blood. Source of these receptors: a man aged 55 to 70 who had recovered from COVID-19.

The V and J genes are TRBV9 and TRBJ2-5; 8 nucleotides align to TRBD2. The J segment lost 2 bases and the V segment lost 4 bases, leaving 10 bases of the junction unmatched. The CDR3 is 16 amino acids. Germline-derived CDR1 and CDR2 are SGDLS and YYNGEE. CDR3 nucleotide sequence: TGTGCCAGCAGCTCCTCCCGGGGGGGGATACAAGAGACCCAGTACTTC. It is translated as CASSSSRGGIQETQYF.

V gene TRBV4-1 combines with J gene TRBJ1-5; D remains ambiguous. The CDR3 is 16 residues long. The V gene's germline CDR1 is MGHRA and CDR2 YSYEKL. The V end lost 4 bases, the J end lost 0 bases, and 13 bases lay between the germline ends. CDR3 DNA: TGCGCCAGCAGCCCCCTGTCCCAGGCTAGCAATCAGCCCCAGCATTTT. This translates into CASSPLSQASNQPQHF.

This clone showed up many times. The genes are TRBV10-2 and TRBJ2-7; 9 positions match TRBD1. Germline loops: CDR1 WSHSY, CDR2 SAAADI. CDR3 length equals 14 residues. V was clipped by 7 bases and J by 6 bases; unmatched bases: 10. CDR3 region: CASTLPGQGGEQYF. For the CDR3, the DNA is TGCGCCAGCACCCTCCCGGGACAGGGTGGCGAGCAGTACTTC.

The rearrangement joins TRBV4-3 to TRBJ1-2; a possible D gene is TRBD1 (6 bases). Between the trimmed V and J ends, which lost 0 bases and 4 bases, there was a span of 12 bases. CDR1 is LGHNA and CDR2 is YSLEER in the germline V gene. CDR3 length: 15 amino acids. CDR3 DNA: TGCGCCAGCAGCCAAGATTGGACAGAAACCTATGGCTACACCTTC. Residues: CASSQDWTETYGYTF.

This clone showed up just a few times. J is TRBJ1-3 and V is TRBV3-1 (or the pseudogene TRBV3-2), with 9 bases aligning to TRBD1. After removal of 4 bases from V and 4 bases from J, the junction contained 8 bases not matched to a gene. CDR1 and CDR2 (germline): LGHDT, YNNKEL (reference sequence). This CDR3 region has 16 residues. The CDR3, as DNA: TGTGCCAGCAGCCCCCAACACAGGGGGCAAGGAAACACCATATATTTT. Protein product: CASSPQHRGQGNTIYF.

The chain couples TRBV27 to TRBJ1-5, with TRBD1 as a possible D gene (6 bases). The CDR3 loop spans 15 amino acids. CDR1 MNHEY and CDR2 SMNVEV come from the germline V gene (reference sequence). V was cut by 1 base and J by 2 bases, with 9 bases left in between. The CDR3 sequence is CASSLFRGGNQPQHF. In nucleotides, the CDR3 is TGTGCCAGCAGTTTATTCAGGGGTGGCAATCAGCCCCAGCATTTT.

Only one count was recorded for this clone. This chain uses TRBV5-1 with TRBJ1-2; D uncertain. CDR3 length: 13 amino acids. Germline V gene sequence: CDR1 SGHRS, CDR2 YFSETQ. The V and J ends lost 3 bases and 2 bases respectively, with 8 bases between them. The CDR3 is CASSSIRNYGYTF. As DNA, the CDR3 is TGCGCCAGCAGCTCAATCAGGAACTATGGCTACACCTTC.

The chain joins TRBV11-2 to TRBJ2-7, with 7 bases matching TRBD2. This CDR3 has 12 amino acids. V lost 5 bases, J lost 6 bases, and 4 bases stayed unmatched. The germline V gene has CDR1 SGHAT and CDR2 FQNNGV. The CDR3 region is CASSLSGGEQYF. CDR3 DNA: TGTGCCAGCAGCCTCTCGGGGGGCGAGCAGTACTTC.

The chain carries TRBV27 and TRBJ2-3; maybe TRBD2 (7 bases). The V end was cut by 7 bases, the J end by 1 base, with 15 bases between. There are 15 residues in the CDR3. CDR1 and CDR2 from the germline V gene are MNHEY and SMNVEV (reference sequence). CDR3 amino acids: CASTFGEGGTDTQYF. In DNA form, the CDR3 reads TGTGCCAGCACGTTCGGGGAGGGGGGCACAGATACGCAGTATTTT.

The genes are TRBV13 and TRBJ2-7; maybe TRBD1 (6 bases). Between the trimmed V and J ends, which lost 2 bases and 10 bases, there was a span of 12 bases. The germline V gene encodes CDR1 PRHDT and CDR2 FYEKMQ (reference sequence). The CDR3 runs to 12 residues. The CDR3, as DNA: TGTGCCAGCAGCTTAACGCTGGGACACCAGTACTTC. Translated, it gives CASSLTLGHQYF.

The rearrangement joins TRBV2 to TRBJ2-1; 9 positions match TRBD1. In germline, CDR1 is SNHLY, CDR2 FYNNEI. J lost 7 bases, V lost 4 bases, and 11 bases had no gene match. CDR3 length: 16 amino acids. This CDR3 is CASSGLGDRVGNEQFF. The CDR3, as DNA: TGTGCCAGCAGTGGTCTTGGGGACAGGGTGGGGAATGAGCAGTTCTTC.

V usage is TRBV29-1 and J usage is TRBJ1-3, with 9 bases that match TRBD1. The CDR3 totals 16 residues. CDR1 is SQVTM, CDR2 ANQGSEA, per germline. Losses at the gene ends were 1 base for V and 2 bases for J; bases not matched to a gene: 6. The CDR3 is CSVEGGQGFPGNTIYF. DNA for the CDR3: TGCAGCGTTGAAGGGGGACAGGGCTTTCCTGGAAACACCATATATTTT.

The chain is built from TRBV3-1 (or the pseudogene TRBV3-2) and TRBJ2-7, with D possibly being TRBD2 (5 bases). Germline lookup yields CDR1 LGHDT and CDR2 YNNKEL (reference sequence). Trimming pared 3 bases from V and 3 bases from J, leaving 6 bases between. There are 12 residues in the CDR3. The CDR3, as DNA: TGTGCCAGCAGCCATAGCGACTACGAGCAGTACTTC. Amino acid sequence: CASSHSDYEQYF.

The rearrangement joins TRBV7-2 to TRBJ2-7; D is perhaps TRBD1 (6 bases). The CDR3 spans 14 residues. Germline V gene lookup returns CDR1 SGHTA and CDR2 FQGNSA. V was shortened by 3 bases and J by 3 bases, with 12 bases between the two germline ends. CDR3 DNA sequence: TGTGCCAGCAGCTTGGCAGGGGAGCGCTACGAGCAGTACTTC. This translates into CASSLAGERYEQYF.

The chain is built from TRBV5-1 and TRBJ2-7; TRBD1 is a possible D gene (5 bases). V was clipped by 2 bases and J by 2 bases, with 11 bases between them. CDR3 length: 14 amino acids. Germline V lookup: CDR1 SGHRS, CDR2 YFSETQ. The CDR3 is CASSFQGPPYEQYF. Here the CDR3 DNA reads TGCGCCAGCAGCTTTCAGGGTCCCCCCTACGAGCAGTACTTC.

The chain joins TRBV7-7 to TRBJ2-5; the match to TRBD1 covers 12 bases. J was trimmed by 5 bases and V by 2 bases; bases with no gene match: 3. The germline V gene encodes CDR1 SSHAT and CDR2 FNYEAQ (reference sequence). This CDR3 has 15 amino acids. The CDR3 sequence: CASSLTGTGGETQYF. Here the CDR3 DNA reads TGTGCCAGCAGCTTAACCGGGACAGGGGGCGAGACCCAGTACTTC. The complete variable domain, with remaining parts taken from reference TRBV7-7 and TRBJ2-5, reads GAGVSQSPRYKVTKRGQDVTLRCDPISSHATLYWYQQALGQGPEFLTYFNYEAQPDKSGLPSDRFSAERPEGSISTLTIQRTEQRDSAMYRCASSLTGTGGETQYFGPGTRLLVL.

The CDR3 region has the DNA TGTGCCAGCACTCAGGGGGGAGTCGGGTCCACTGAAGCTTTCTTT. This codes for CASTQGGVGSTEAFF. The J gene is TRBJ1-1, the V gene TRBV7-2; 7 nucleotides agree with TRBD1. The CDR3 runs to 15 residues. Trimming removed 7 bases from V and 4 bases from J; junction bases left unmatched: 12. Germline lookup yields CDR1 SGHTA and CDR2 FQGNSA.

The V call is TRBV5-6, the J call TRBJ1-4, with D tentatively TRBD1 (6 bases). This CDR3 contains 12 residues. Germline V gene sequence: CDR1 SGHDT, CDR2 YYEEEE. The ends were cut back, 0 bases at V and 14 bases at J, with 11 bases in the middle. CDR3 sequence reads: CASSLGTAHLFF. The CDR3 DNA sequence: TGTGCCAGCAGCTTGGGGACAGCACATCTGTTTTTT.

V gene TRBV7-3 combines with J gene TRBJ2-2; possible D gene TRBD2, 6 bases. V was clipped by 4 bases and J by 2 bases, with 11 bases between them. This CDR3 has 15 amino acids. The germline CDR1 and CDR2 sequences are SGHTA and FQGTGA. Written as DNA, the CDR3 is TGTGCCAGCAGCTCCGGGACTGGAAACACCGGGGAGCTGTTTTTT. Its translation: CASSSGTGNTGELFF.

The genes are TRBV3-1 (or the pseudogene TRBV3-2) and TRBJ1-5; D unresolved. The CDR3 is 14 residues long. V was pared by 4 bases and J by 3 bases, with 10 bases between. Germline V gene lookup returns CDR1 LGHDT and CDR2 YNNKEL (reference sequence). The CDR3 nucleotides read TGTGCCAGCAGCCGCGGCCTAAACAATCAGCCCCAGCATTTT. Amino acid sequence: CASSRGLNNQPQHF.